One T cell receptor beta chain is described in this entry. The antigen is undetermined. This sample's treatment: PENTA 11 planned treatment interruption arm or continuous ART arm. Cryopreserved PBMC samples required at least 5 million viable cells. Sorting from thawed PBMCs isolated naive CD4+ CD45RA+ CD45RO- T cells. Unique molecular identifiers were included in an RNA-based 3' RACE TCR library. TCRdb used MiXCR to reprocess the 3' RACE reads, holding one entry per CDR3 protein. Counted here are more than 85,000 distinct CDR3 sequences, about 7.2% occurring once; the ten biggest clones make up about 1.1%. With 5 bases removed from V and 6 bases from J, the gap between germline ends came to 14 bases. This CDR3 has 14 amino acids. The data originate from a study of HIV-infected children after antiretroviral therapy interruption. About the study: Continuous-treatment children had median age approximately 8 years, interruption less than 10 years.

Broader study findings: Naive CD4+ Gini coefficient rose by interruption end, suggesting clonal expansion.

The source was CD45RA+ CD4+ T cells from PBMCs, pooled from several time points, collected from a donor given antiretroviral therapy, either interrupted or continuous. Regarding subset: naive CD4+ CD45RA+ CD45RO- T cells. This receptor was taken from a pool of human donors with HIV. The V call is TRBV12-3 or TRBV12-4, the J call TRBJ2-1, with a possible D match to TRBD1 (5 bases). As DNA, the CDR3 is TGTGCCAGCAGTCCCCAGGGATCCCTCAATGAGCAGTTCTTC. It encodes CASSPQGSLNEQFF.